This TCR beta chain was recovered during a study of blood T cells in healthy people across ages. General study findings and limits: Estimated diversity, derived from one million T cells, was regarded as an underestimate. Per million T cells, the diversity of TCR beta decreased roughly linearly as age advanced.

Researchers report isolating at least 6 million PBMCs per sample. Worth noting for this clonotype: What it binds is unknown.

A second about 7 to 12 cycle PCR used barcoded and J-beta primers. There were at least 3 million CDR3-containing paired-end reads obtained from each sample. TCRdb reprocessed the 5' RACE reads with MiXCR, giving one entry per CDR3 protein. This table holds approximately 730,000 distinct CDR3 sequences, roughly 50% found once. The V end lost 4 bases, the J end lost 0 bases, and 9 bases lay between the germline ends. The CDR3 consists of 14 residues. Germline CDR1 LGHDT, CDR2 YNNKEL (reference sequence). This TCR came from an older man in good health. The rearrangement links TRBV3-1 to TRBJ1-2; D remains ambiguous. The material sequenced was blood. CDR3 nucleotides: TGTGCCAGCAGCCTGAGCCCCACTAACTATGGCTACACCTTC. Translating it yields CASSLSPTNYGYTF.